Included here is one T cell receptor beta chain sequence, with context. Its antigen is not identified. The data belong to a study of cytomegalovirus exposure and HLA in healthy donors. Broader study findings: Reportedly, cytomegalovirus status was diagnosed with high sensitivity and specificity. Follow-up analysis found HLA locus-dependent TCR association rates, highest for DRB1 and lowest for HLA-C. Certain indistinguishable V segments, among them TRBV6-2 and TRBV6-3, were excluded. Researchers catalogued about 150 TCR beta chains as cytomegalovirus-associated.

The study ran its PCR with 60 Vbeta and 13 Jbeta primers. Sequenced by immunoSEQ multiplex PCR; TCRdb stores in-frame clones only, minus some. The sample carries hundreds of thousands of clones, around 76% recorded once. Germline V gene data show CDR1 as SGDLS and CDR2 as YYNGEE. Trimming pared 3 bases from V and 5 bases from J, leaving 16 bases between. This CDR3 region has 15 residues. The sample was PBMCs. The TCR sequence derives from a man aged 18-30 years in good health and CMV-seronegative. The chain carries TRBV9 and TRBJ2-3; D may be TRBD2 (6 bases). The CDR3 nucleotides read TGTGCCAGCAGCGATCCGGGACTTCTGATAGATACGCAGTATTTT. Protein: CASSDPGLLIDTQYF.